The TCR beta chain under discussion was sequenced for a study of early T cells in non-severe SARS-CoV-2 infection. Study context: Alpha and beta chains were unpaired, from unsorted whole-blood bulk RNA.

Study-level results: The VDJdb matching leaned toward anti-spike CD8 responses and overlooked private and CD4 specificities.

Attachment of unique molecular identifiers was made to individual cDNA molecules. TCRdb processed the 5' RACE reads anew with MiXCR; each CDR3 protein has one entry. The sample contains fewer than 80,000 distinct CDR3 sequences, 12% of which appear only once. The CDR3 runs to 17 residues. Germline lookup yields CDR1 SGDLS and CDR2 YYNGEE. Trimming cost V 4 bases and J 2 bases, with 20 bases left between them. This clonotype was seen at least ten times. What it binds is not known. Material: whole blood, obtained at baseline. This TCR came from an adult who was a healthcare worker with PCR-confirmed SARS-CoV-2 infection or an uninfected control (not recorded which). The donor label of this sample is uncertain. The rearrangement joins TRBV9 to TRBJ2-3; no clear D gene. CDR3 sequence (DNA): TGTGCCAGCAGCCCTCCGGACCCGGATGGGGACACAGATACGCAGTATTTT. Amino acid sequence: CASSPPDPDGDTDTQYF.